The subject of this entry is one T cell receptor beta chain. A total RNA quantity of 3500 ng went into each TCR library. Via template switching, UMIs carrying a 6-nucleotide sample barcode were introduced. With the 5' RACE reads reprocessed, TCRdb shows one record per CDR3 protein and no DNA. This sample's table reports some 83,000 distinct CDR3 sequences. This CDR3 is 15 amino acids long. CDR1 and CDR2 (germline): MNHNS, SASEGT. This sample stems from a study of monozygotic twins with inflammatory bowel disease. The V and J genes are TRBV6-1 and TRBJ2-7; without DNA, the TCRdb call of TRBD1 cannot be checked. Material: blood. The TCR comes from a human donor with ulcerative colitis or Crohn's disease, or a healthy co-twin of an affected twin (not recorded which). The CDR3 region is CASSTGGTGDYEQYF.